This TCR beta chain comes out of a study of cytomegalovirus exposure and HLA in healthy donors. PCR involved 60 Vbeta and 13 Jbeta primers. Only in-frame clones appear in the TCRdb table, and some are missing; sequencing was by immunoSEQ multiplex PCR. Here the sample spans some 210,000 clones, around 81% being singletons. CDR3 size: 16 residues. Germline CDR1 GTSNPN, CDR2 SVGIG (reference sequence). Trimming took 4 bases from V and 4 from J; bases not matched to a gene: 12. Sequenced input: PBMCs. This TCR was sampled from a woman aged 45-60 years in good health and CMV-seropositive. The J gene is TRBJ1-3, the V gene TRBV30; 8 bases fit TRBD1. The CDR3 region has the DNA TGTGCCTGGATTCGGACAGGGAGCTACGGGGGAAACACCATATATTTT. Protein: CAWIRTGSYGGNTIYF.